A single sample is the source of the 8 T cell receptor beta chains below, sequenced in a study of T cells in Graves' hyperthyroidism and ophthalmopathy. Template material for amplifying TCR beta CDR3 regions consisted of RNA transcripts. The HTBI set primed first-round TCR CDR3 RT-PCR. TCRdb passed the multiplex PCR reads through MiXCR, listing each CDR3 protein once. Among more than 650,000 distinct CDR3 sequences, about 14% were seen once, and the ten largest hold roughly 10%. Sequencing was done on a sample of blood. The receptors originated from a woman younger than 30 with Graves' hyperthyroidism.

This clonotype was counted many times. The chain uses TRBV18 and TRBJ1-2, with D hard to call. Germline V CDR1 and CDR2: KGHSH, LQKENI. This CDR3 region has 13 residues. The V gene lost 6 bases and the J gene lost 3 bases, with 11 bases spanning the gap. The CDR3 protein is CASSGGIDYGYTF. The CDR3 nucleotides read TGTGCCAGCTCGGGAGGGATCGACTATGGCTACACCTTC.

Only a few counts were recorded for this clonotype. V and J are TRBV28 and TRBJ2-2; 8 bases are a match to TRBD2. Unmatched junction bases numbered 12, after V lost 3 bases and J lost 6 bases. The CDR3 loop spans 17 amino acids. From germline, CDR1 is MDHEN and CDR2 SYDVKM. Written as DNA, the CDR3 is TGTGCCAGCAGTTTCGAATCGGCGGGGGGAGAGGCCGGGGAGCTGTTTTTT. Its protein is CASSFESAGGEAGELFF.

This clonotype was counted many times. The chain employs TRBV7-4 and TRBJ1-5; 11 bases match TRBD1. The CDR3 spans 14 residues. Germline CDR1 SGHVT, CDR2 SQSDAQ. V was clipped by 5 bases and J by 6 bases; unmatched bases: 3. CDR3 nucleotide sequence: TGTGCCAGCAGCGTGGACAGGGGGCGTCAGCCCCAGCATTTT. Protein product: CASSVDRGRQPQHF.

The chain employs TRBV5-1 and TRBJ2-2; D tentatively reads TRBD1 or TRBD2 (5 bases each). Trimming cost V 4 bases and J 3 bases, with 10 bases left between them. The CDR3 has 14 amino acids. CDR1 SGHRS and CDR2 YFSETQ come from the germline V gene. The chain's CDR3 is CASSRDDYTGELFF. The CDR3 DNA sequence: TGCGCCAGCAGCCGGGACGATTACACCGGGGAGCTGTTTTTT.

In this sample, this clonotype turned up a few times. V usage is TRBV6-1 and J usage is TRBJ2-6; 9 bases fit TRBD2. The germline CDR1 and CDR2 sequences are MNHNS and SASEGT. The CDR3 sequence is 18 residues long. Losses at the gene ends were 7 bases for V and 1 base for J; bases not matched to a gene: 11. For the CDR3, the DNA is TGTGCCAGCACCAGGTCTAGCGGGATATGGTCTGGGGCCAACGTCCTGACTTTC. It translates to CASTRSSGIWSGANVLTF.

This clonotype was picked up a small number of times. The genes are TRBV4-1 and TRBJ1-2, with D unclear. The length of the CDR3 is 16 residues. The germline gives CDR1 MGHRA, CDR2 YSYEKL. Trimming took 4 bases from V and 6 from J, leaving 21 bases between them. The CDR3 here is CASSPRGASSPNGYTF. The CDR3 nucleotides are TGCGCCAGCAGCCCGCGCGGAGCTTCATCCCCCAATGGCTACACCTTC.

This clonotype has at least ten counts. The chain couples TRBV30 to TRBJ1-6; tentatively, D is TRBD1 (6 bases). V was shortened by 2 bases and J by 1 base, with 9 bases between the two germline ends. Looked up from germline, CDR1 is GTSNPN and CDR2 is SVGIG (reference sequence). This CDR3 contains 15 residues. The CDR3, as DNA: TGTGCCTGGAGTATGGGGGCGTCCTATAATTCACCCCTCCACTTT. This gives the protein CAWSMGASYNSPLHF.

The CDR3 DNA reads TGTGCCAGCAGTGAACTCTCCAGGGGAGCCAAAAACATTCAGTACTTC. Its translation: CASSELSRGAKNIQYF. The V and J genes are TRBV2 and TRBJ2-4; D is possibly TRBD1 (6 bases). Germline CDR1 and CDR2: SNHLY and FYNNEI. The CDR3 loop spans 16 amino acids. The ends were cut back, 2 bases at V and 0 bases at J, with 11 bases in the middle.